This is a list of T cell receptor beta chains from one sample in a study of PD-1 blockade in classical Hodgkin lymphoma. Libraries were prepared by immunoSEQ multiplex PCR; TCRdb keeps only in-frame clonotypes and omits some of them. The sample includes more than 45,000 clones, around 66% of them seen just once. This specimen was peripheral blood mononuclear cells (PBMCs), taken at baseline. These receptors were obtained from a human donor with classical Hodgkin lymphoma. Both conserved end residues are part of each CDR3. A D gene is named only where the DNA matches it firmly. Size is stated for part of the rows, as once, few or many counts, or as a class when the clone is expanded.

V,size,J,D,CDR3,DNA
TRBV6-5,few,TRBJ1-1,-,CASSGRDNLDTEAFF,TGTGCCAGCAGTGGACGGGACAATCTGGACACTGAAGCTTTCTTT
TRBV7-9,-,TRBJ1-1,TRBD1,CASSYGDRGGTEAFF,TGTGCCAGCAGCTACGGGGACAGGGGAGGTACTGAAGCTTTCTTT
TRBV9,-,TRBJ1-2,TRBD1,CASSVDGGQANYGYTF,TGTGCCAGCAGCGTAGATGGCGGACAGGCTAACTATGGCTACACCTTC
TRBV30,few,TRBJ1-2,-,CAWGQYNYGYTF,TGTGCCTGGGGACAGTATAACTATGGCTACACCTTC
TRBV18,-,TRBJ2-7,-,CASSPGQTSYEQYF,TGTGCCAGCTCACCAGGACAGACCTCCTACGAGCAGTACTTC
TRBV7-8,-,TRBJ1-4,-,CASSSRGRASNEKLFF,TGTGCCAGCAGCTCGAGGGGTCGGGCCTCTAATGAAAAACTGTTTTTT
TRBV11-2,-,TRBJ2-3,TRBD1,CASSPRVYRGPDTQYF,TGTGCCAGCAGCCCCCGGGTCTACAGGGGTCCAGATACGCAGTATTTT
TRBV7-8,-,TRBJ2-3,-,CASSLWSGADSGSTDTQYF,TGTGCCAGCAGCTTATGGTCAGGGGCGGATAGCGGGAGCACAGATACGCAGTATTTT
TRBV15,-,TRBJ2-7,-,CATSRDRGSYEQYF,TGTGCCACCAGCAGAGATCGGGGGTCCTACGAGCAGTACTTC
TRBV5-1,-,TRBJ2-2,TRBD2,CASRGGSDTGELFF,TGCGCCAGCAGAGGCGGGAGTGACACCGGGGAGCTGTTTTTT
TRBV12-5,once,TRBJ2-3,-,CASGLVQDGLTSTDTQYF,TGTGCTAGTGGTTTGGTACAGGACGGGTTAACTAGCACAGATACGCAGTATTTT
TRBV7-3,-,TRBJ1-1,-,CASSLRALGEAFF,TGTGCCAGCAGCTTACGGGCGCTGGGTGAAGCTTTCTTT
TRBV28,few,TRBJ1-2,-,CASGLGKGYTF,TGTGCCAGCGGGTTGGGTAAGGGCTACACCTTC
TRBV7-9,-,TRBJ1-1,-,CASSLAKGQADAEAFF,TGTGCCAGCAGCTTAGCGAAGGGGCAGGCGGACGCTGAAGCTTTCTTT
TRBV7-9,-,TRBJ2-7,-,CASSLQGYEQYF,TGTGCCAGCAGCTTGCAGGGTTACGAGCAGTACTTC
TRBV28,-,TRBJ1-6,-,CASSYVDSPLHF,TGTGCCAGCAGTTATGTGGATTCACCCCTCCACTTT
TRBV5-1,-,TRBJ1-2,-,CASSLADPNNRYTF,TGCGCCAGCAGCTTGGCCGACCCCAACAATCGCTACACCTTC
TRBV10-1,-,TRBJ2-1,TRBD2,CASSDSGGSYNEQFF,TGCGCCAGCAGTGATAGCGGGGGTTCCTACAATGAGCAGTTCTTC
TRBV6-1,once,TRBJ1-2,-,CASSGTDMVGYTF,TGTGCCAGCAGTGGGACGGATATGGTAGGCTACACCTTC
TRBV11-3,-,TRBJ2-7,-,CASSTETVAYEQYF,TGTGCCAGCAGCACGGAGACCGTCGCCTACGAGCAGTACTTC
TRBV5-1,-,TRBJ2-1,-,CASSLVTGINEQFF,TGCGCCAGCAGCTTGGTAACAGGTATCAATGAGCAGTTCTTC
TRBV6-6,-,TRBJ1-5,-,CASSSGSGNQPQHF,TGTGCCAGCAGTTCGGGTAGCGGCAATCAGCCCCAGCATTTT
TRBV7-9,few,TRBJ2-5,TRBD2,CASSSPLASGRYQETQYF,TGTGCCAGCAGCTCCCCCCTTGCTAGCGGGAGATACCAAGAGACCCAGTACTTC
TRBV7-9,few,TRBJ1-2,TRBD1,CASSLVAHDRGSYTF,TGTGCCAGCAGCTTAGTGGCCCACGACAGGGGTAGCTACACCTTC
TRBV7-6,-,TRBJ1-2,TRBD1,CASSRGQDIYGYTF,TGTGCCAGCAGCCGTGGACAGGATATTTATGGCTACACCTTC
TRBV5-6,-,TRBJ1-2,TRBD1,CASSPGTAETNYGYTF,TGTGCCAGCAGCCCCGGGACAGCTGAAACTAACTATGGCTACACCTTC
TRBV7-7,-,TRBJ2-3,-,CASSPDAGPGTQYF,TGTGCCAGCAGTCCCGACGCCGGACCGGGTACGCAGTATTTT
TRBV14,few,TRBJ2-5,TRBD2,CASSPGPTGLGLQETQYF,TGTGCCAGCAGCCCCGGACCCACGGGACTAGGACTTCAAGAGACCCAGTACTTC
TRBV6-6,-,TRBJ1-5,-,CASRVTYSNQPQHF,TGTGCCAGCCGAGTTACCTATAGCAATCAGCCCCAGCATTTT
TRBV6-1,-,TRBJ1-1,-,CASSEVVGVSTEAFF,TGTGCCAGCAGTGAAGTGGTAGGGGTGAGCACTGAAGCTTTCTTT
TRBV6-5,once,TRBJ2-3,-,CASSYGRGSDTQYF,TGTGCCAGCAGTTACGGCAGGGGCTCCGATACGCAGTATTTT
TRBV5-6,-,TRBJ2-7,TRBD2,CASSWGLAGGSSYEQYF,TGTGCCAGCAGCTGGGGACTAGCGGGAGGGAGCTCCTACGAGCAGTACTTC
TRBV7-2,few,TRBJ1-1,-,CASSPLGLGTEAFF,TGTGCCAGCAGCCCACTAGGCCTAGGCACTGAAGCTTTCTTT
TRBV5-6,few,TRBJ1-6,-,CASSLEGVRGSPLHF,TGTGCCAGCAGCCTGGAGGGGGTCAGGGGTTCACCCCTCCACTTT